One sample yielded the 20 T cell receptor beta chains listed below, sequenced in a study of siplizumab effects on memory and regulatory T cells. Method: immunoSEQ multiplex PCR; TCRdb's copy keeps in-frame clones and lacks some. The table records approximately 90,000 clones, nearly 95% of them present only once. Sample: non-Treg CD4+ T cells sorted from blood. The receptor set was obtained from a human donor in good health.

In nucleotides, the CDR3 is TGTGCCAGCAGGCCCGGGACAGGTTTTTTCCACGAGCAGTACTTC. Translated: CASRPGTGFFHEQYF. The chain has TRBV28 and TRBJ2-7; 8 nucleotides align to TRBD1. The V gene end was trimmed by 6 bases and the J gene end by 5 bases; junction bases not matched to a gene: 12. The CDR3 is 15 residues long. Germline V gives CDR1 MDHEN, CDR2 SYDVKM. The full variable domain, rest sourced from reference TRBV28 and TRBJ2-7, is DVKVTQSSRYLVKRTGEKVFLECVQDMDHENMFWYRQDPGLGLRLIYFSYDVKMKEKGDIPEGYSVSREKKERFSLILESASTNQTSMYLCASRPGTGFFHEQYFGPGTRLTVT.

The chain carries TRBV6-5 and TRBJ1-5; D gene unclear. Germline V gives CDR1 MNHEY, CDR2 SVGAGI. The CDR3 extends over 14 amino acids. The V and J ends lost 6 bases and 5 bases respectively, with 14 bases between them. The CDR3 protein is CASSPRSLHQPQHF. The DNA of the CDR3 is TGTGCCAGCAGCCCTAGGTCTCTCCATCAGCCCCAGCATTTT.

V and J are TRBV2 and TRBJ2-3; 11 bases are shared with TRBD2. Germline values: CDR1 SNHLY, CDR2 FYNNEI. The CDR3 is made up of 16 amino acids. V shed 6 bases and J 2 bases; nucleotides not matched to a gene: 7. CDR3: CASSGGTSGLTDTQYF. CDR3 sequence (DNA): TGTGCCAGCAGCGGGGGGACTAGCGGCCTCACAGATACGCAGTATTTT.

The chain is built from TRBV6-6 and TRBJ1-1; 8 bases fit TRBD1. The CDR3 sequence is 15 residues long. Germline V CDR1 and CDR2: MNHNY, SVGAGI (reference sequence). Losses at the gene ends were 6 bases for V and 1 base for J; bases not matched to a gene: 7. Here the CDR3 reads CASSPVGQENTEAFF. The CDR3 nucleotides are TGTGCCAGCAGCCCAGTGGGACAGGAGAACACTGAAGCTTTCTTT.

The chain uses TRBV2 and TRBJ2-7; 11 positions match TRBD1. The CDR3 consists of 15 residues. Per the germline V gene, CDR1 is SNHLY and CDR2 is FYNNEI. V lost 6 bases, J lost 2 bases, and 6 bases stayed unmatched. For the CDR3, the DNA is TGTGCCAGCAGAGCGGACAGGGGGCTCACCTACGAGCAGTACTTC. This translates into CASRADRGLTYEQYF.

This clone was found a few times. The genes are TRBV18 and TRBJ2-7; D not resolved. CDR3 length equals 14 residues. Germline assignment: CDR1 KGHSH and CDR2 LQKENI. Trimming stripped 5 bases from V and 0 bases from J, with 11 bases between. The CDR3 DNA is TGTGCCAGCTCAGGGCAGGAGAGCTCCTACGAGCAGTACTTC. Translating gives CASSGQESSYEQYF.

This clone was seen a handful of times. This chain connects TRBV7-2 to TRBJ1-2; D is possibly TRBD1 (6 bases). Germline values: CDR1 SGHTA, CDR2 FQGNSA. CDR3 length: 14 residues. V lost 4 bases and J lost 7, with 16 bases in between. CDR3 nucleotides: TGTGCCAGCAGCTCCGGAACAGGGCACTCTGGCTACACCTTC. Its translation is CASSSGTGHSGYTF.

The genes are TRBV30 and TRBJ2-7; D uncertain. The V gene lost 3 bases and the J gene lost 7 bases, with 13 bases spanning the gap. This CDR3 is 12 amino acids long. CDR1 GTSNPN and CDR2 SVGIG come from the germline V gene (reference sequence). CDR3 residues: CAWSPGLGEQYF. The CDR3 DNA sequence: TGTGCCTGGAGCCCCGGCCTGGGGGAGCAGTACTTC.

The V and J genes are TRBV7-9 and TRBJ2-7; possibly TRBD2 for D (6 bases). Germline V gene data show CDR1 as SEHNR and CDR2 as FQNEAQ (reference sequence). V was shortened by 2 bases and J by 6 bases, with 8 bases between the two germline ends. The length of the CDR3 is 12 residues. CDR3 protein: CASSLLGGEQYF. For the CDR3, the DNA is TGTGCCAGCAGCTTATTGGGGGGCGAGCAGTACTTC.

The J gene is TRBJ2-2, the V gene TRBV6-1; 8 positions agree with TRBD1. This CDR3 has 17 residues. V lost 3 bases, J lost 6 bases, and 12 bases stayed unmatched. Germline V lookup: CDR1 MNHNS, CDR2 SASEGT. CDR3 protein: CASSDGMGRGLAGELFF. For the CDR3, the DNA is TGTGCCAGCAGTGACGGTATGGGCAGGGGGCTGGCCGGGGAGCTGTTTTTT.

The genes are TRBV6-1 and TRBJ2-5; D is ambiguous. Trimming removed 8 bases from V and 5 bases from J, with 15 bases in between. Germline CDR1 MNHNS, CDR2 SASEGT. The length of the CDR3 is 13 residues. The CDR3 nucleotides read TGTGCCAGCTCCTCGATTCTGTCCGAGACCCAGTACTTC. It yields the protein CASSSILSETQYF.

The CDR3, as DNA: TGCGCCAGCAGCTTATCATCCCTCCCTATCTATGGCTACACCTTC. Amino acid sequence: CASSLSSLPIYGYTF. The rearrangement uses TRBV5-1 and TRBJ1-2; D is undetermined. This CDR3 spans 15 amino acids. Deletions cut 2 bases from V and 4 bases from J, with 15 bases between. Germline V gene lookup returns CDR1 SGHRS and CDR2 YFSETQ.

This clone occurred once. The chain couples TRBV9 to TRBJ1-1, with D unclear. In germline, CDR1 is SGDLS, CDR2 YYNGEE. V gave up 4 bases and J gave up 1 base, with 8 bases separating them. The CDR3 has 13 amino acids. Written as DNA, the CDR3 is TGTGCCAGCAGCCCCCCTGGGAACACTGAAGCTTTCTTT. It encodes CASSPPGNTEAFF.

The chain recombines TRBV4-3 with TRBJ2-7, with TRBD1 matching 7 bases. V was clipped by 4 bases and J by 1 base; unmatched bases: 7. The CDR3 loop spans 15 amino acids. Germline V lookup: CDR1 LGHNA, CDR2 YSLEER. The CDR3 region has the DNA TGCGCCAGCAGCCGTCACCGGGACAGTTCCTACGAGCAGTACTTC. Protein sequence: CASSRHRDSSYEQYF.

J is TRBJ2-5 and V is TRBV9; D unresolved. CDR3 length: 14 amino acids. Trimming took 4 bases from V and 0 from J, leaving 10 bases between them. From germline, CDR1 is SGDLS and CDR2 YYNGEE. CDR3 nucleotide sequence: TGTGCCAGCAGCCCGATCCTGAACCAAGAGACCCAGTACTTC. This gives the protein CASSPILNQETQYF.

The count of this clone is one. The chain has TRBV19 and TRBJ2-3; D is ambiguous. The CDR3 has 12 residues. Trimming removed 4 bases at V and 2 bases at J, with 4 bases between. The germline V gene has CDR1 LNHDA and CDR2 SQIVND (reference sequence). The CDR3 coding sequence is TGTGCCAGTAGTACCTACACAGATACGCAGTATTTT. It encodes CASSTYTDTQYF.

This clone came up once. The V gene is TRBV18, the J gene TRBJ2-7; 11 bases line up with TRBD2. Losses at the gene ends were 0 bases for V and 4 bases for J; bases not matched to a gene: 2. The CDR3 sequence is 15 residues long. Germline V CDR1 and CDR2: KGHSH, LQKENI. Written as DNA, the CDR3 is TGTGCCAGCTCACCACCGTCTAGCGGGGGGTACGAGCAGTACTTC. Residues: CASSPPSSGGYEQYF.

The rearrangement uses TRBV7-6 and TRBJ1-6; no clear D. Germline CDR1 SGHVS, CDR2 FNYEAQ. The CDR3 is 16 amino acids. V was trimmed by 1 base and J by 3 bases, leaving 10 bases between them. CDR3 region: CASSLEAGFYNSPLHF. CDR3 nucleotide sequence: TGTGCCAGCAGCTTAGAGGCAGGTTTCTATAATTCACCCCTCCACTTT.

The chain has TRBV9 and TRBJ1-2; no reliable D call. The CDR3 loop spans 12 amino acids. The V gene's germline CDR1 is SGDLS and CDR2 YYNGEE. Trimming took 1 base from V and 4 from J, leaving 5 bases between them. The CDR3 region is CASSVSSYGYTF. CDR3 DNA: TGTGCCAGCAGCGTATCGAGCTATGGCTACACCTTC.

The chain couples TRBV7-9 to TRBJ2-3; the D is unclear. This CDR3 spans 12 amino acids. The germline gives CDR1 SEHNR, CDR2 FQNEAQ (reference sequence). V was clipped by 4 bases and J by 6 bases, with 8 bases between them. The DNA of the CDR3 is TGTGCCAGCAGCTCCTCCTCCGATACGCAGTATTTT. Its translation: CASSSSSDTQYF.